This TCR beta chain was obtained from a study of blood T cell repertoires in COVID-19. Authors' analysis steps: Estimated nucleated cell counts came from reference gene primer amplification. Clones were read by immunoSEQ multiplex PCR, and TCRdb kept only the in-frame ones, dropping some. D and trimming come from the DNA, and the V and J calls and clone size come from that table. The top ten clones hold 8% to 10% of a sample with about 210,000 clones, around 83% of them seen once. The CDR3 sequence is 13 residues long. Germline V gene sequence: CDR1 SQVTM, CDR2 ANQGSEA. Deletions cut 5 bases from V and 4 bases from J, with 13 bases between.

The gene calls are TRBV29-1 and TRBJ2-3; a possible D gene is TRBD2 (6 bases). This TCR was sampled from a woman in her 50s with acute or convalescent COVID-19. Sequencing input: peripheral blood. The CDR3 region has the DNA TGCAGCGTTCGCCCTAGCGTGCCAGATACGCAGTATTTT. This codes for CSVRPSVPDTQYF.